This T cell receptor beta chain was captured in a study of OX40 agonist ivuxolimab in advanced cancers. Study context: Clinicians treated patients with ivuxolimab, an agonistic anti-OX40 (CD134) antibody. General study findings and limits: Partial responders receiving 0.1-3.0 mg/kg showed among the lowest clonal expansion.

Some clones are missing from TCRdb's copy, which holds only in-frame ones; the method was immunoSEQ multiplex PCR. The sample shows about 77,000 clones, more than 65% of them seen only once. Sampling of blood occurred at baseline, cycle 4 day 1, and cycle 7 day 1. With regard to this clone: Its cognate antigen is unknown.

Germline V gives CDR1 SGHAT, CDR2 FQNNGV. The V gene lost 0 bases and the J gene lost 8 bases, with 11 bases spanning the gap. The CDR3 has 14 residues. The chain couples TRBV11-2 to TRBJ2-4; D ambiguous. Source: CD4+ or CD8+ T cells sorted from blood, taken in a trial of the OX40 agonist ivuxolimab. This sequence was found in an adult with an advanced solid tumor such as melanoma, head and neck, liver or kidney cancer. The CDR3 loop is CASSLDFGVDIQYF. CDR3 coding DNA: TGTGCCAGCAGCTTAGACTTCGGTGTGGACATTCAGTACTTC.